These T cell receptor beta chains were read from a single sample in a study of blood T cell repertoires in COVID-19. Profiling relied on immunoSEQ multiplex PCR, and the TCRdb table lists in-frame clones only, not all of them. The data show 150,000 to 200,000 clones, with 79% seen just once and around 15% held by the top ten. Sequenced sample: peripheral blood. All receptors come from a man between 60 and 75 years old with active or convalescent COVID-19. Each CDR3 is given with its conserved first and last residue. The D gene is left open where the match is weak. Part of the rows lack a size; the others show once, few, many or a class for expanded clones.

v_call	cdr3_length	d_call	j_call	clone_size	cdr3_nt	cdr3_aa
TRBV19	17	TRBD1	TRBJ1-5	.	TGTGCCAGTAGTGCAGGGGACAGTTCCTTGAGGGGCCAGCCCCAGCATTTT	CASSAGDSSLRGQPQHF
TRBV5-4	15	.	TRBJ2-5	.	TGTGCCAGCAGCGGTCGGACAGGGAGGGGAGAGACCCAGTACTTC	CASSGRTGRGETQYF
TRBV4-2	15	TRBD2	TRBJ2-7	.	TGTGCCAGCAGCCAAGATTCCAGCGGGAGGCTCGAGCAGTACTTC	CASSQDSSGRLEQYF
TRBV5-4	15	.	TRBJ2-1	.	TGTGCCAGCAGCGTACCGGGACTTGCCTACAATGAGCAGTTCTTC	CASSVPGLAYNEQFF
TRBV4-1	19	TRBD2	TRBJ2-2	.	TGCGCCAGCAGCCAAGATAGGGGAGTAGCGGGAGGGCCGAGCGGGGAGCTGTTTTTT	CASSQDRGVAGGPSGELFF
TRBV19	13	.	TRBJ1-1	.	TGTGCCAGTAGTGTCTCAGAGAACACTGAAGCTTTCTTT	CASSVSENTEAFF
TRBV9	17	TRBD2	TRBJ2-3	.	TGTGCCAGCAGCGTAGGGGGACTAGCGGGAACGACAGATACGCAGTATTTT	CASSVGGLAGTTDTQYF
TRBV4-1	15	TRBD1	TRBJ2-7	.	TGCGCCAGCAGCAGACCCGCGACAGGGAACTACGAGCAGTACTTC	CASSRPATGNYEQYF
TRBV7-8	16	TRBD2	TRBJ2-2	.	TGTGCCAGCAGCTTAGCGAGCCTAGCGGGAGGCGGGGAGCTGTTTTTT	CASSLASLAGGGELFF
TRBV7-9	14	.	TRBJ1-6	.	TGTGCCAGCACAGATCGGGACTATAATTCACCCCTCCACTTT	CASTDRDYNSPLHF
TRBV29-1	17	TRBD2	TRBJ2-1	.	TGCAGCGTTGATTTGCGGACTAGCGGGAGGGCCTACAATGAGCAGTTCTTC	CSVDLRTSGRAYNEQFF
TRBV12-3/TRBV12-4	12	.	TRBJ2-1	few	TGTGCCAGCCAGAGGAGGGGAGATGAGCAGTTCTTC	CASQRRGDEQFF
TRBV3-1/TRBV3-2	15	.	TRBJ2-1	.	TGTGCCAGCAGTCGGGACTCGAGCTCCTACAATGAGCAGTTCTTC	CASSRDSSSYNEQFF
TRBV5-1	16	TRBD2	TRBJ2-3	.	TGCGCCAGCAGCTCTCTTAGGCGGGAGAAAACAGATACGCAGTATTTT	CASSSLRREKTDTQYF
TRBV6-1	17	.	TRBJ2-7	.	TGTGCCAGCAGTGAAGCGCTGGGCGGGGCCTTTATGAACGAGCAGTACTTC	CASSEALGGAFMNEQYF
TRBV5-1	14	TRBD1	TRBJ2-7	.	TGCGCCAGCAGCCTGGGGGACAGCGGAAGGGAGCAGTACTTC	CASSLGDSGREQYF
TRBV6-6	15	.	TRBJ1-1	few	TGTGCCAGCAGTTACTCGAGGGGGTTCAACACTGAAGCTTTCTTT	CASSYSRGFNTEAFF
TRBV5-6	13	TRBD1	TRBJ1-2	.	TGTGCCAGCAGTAGACAGGGGAGCTATGGCTACACCTTC	CASSRQGSYGYTF
TRBV7-8	17	TRBD2	TRBJ2-2	.	TGTGCCAGCAGCTTTTCCCCGACTAGCGGGAGGACCGGGGAGCTGTTTTTT	CASSFSPTSGRTGELFF
TRBV5-4	16	.	TRBJ1-4	.	TGTGCCAGCAGCGTGGACGGGGGGGGGACCCATGGAAAACTGTTTTTT	CASSVDGGGTHGKLFF
TRBV11-2	13	TRBD1	TRBJ2-7	.	TGTGCCAGCAGCACGGACAGGCCCTACGAGCAGTACTTC	CASSTDRPYEQYF
TRBV7-9	12	.	TRBJ2-1	.	TGTGCCAGCAGTCGTTCGACAGCTGAGCAGTTCTTC	CASSRSTAEQFF
TRBV2	15	.	TRBJ2-7	once	TGTGCCAGCAGGGCGACTCCTTTAAGCTCCTACGAGCAGTACTTC	CASRATPLSSYEQYF
TRBV27	15	TRBD2	TRBJ2-3	.	TGTGCCAGCGGACGGACTAGCGGTTCCACAGATACGCAGTATTTT	CASGRTSGSTDTQYF
TRBV28	15	.	TRBJ2-1	.	TGTGCCAGCAGCCGTGACAGATTCACCTCTCAAGAGCAGTTCTTC	CASSRDRFTSQEQFF
TRBV5-1	15	TRBD2	TRBJ2-1	.	TGCGCCAGCAGCTTGAGTGCGGGAGAATTGGATGAGCAGTTCTTC	CASSLSAGELDEQFF
TRBV19	14	.	TRBJ1-5	.	TGTGCCAGTAGCCACAGGAGCCGCAATCAGCCCCAGCATTTT	CASSHRSRNQPQHF
TRBV28	14	.	TRBJ1-3	few	TGTGCCAGCAGTTTATTAGGCAGAGGAGACACCATATATTTT	CASSLLGRGDTIYF
TRBV5-6	16	TRBD1	TRBJ2-3	.	TGTGCCAGCAGCTTTGACCGGGACAGGGTATCAGATACGCAGTATTTT	CASSFDRDRVSDTQYF
TRBV18	13	.	TRBJ1-5	once	TGTGCCAGCTCACCAGAGATCAATCAGCCCCAGCATTTT	CASSPEINQPQHF
TRBV28	11	.	TRBJ1-3	.	TGTGCCAGCAGACTAGGAAACACCATATATTTT	CASRLGNTIYF
TRBV5-1	16	TRBD2	TRBJ2-2	.	TGCGCCAGCAGCCCACTAGCGGGGAAGAACACCGGGGAGCTGTTTTTT	CASSPLAGKNTGELFF
TRBV19	16	TRBD1	TRBJ2-5	.	TGTGCCAGTAGTATCACCGGACAGGGGTGGAAAAAGACCCAGTACTTC	CASSITGQGWKKTQYF
TRBV6-2/TRBV6-3	15	TRBD1	TRBJ2-1	.	TGTGCCAGCAGTTACAAAGGGACAGGGTCCTCTGAGCAGTTCTTC	CASSYKGTGSSEQFF
TRBV27	12	TRBD2	TRBJ2-7	.	TGTGCCAGCAGCTGGGGGGGCTACGAGCAGTACTTC	CASSWGGYEQYF
TRBV19	15	.	TRBJ2-3	once	TGTGCCAGTAGGACAAGGGGGTCGCTCACAGATACGCAGTATTTT	CASRTRGSLTDTQYF